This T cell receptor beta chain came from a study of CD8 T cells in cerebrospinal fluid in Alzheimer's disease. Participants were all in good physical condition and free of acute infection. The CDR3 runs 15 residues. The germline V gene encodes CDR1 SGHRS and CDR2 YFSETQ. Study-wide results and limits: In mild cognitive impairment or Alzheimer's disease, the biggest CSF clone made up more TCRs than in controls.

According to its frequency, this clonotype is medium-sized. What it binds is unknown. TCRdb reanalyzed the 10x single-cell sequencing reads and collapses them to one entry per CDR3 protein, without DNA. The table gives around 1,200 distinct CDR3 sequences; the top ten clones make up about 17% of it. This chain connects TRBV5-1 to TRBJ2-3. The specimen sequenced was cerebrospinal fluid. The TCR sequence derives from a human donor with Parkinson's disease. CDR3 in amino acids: CASSPYGLASDTQYF. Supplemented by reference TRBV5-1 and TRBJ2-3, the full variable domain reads KAGVTQTPRYLIKTRGQQVTLSCSPISGHRSVSWYQQTPGQGLQFLFEYFSETQRNKGNFPGRFSGRQFSNSRSEMNVSTLELGDSALYLCASSPYGLASDTQYFGPGTRLTVL.